Listed below are T cell receptor beta chains from one sample, sequenced in a study of blood T cell repertoires in COVID-19. Only in-frame clones appear in the TCRdb table, and some are missing; sequencing was by immunoSEQ multiplex PCR. This sample has fewer than 500,000 clones; 85% to 90% occur once, and the top ten carry around 1.1%. What was sequenced was PBMCs or T cells enriched from blood (not recorded which). Source of these receptors: a man aged 30-40 years who had recovered from COVID-19. Both conserved end residues are part of each CDR3. The order of the fields is V gene, J gene, CDR3 protein.

TRBV19	TRBJ1-2	CASSIVAEVRSNYGYTF
TRBV28	TRBJ1-2	CASKFLAGGYTF
TRBV3-1/TRBV3-2	TRBJ1-1	CASSLQQVNTEAFF
TRBV6-5	TRBJ2-5	CASSLRQGWETQYF
TRBV5-6	TRBJ2-1	CASSAGGPALYNEQFF
TRBV14	TRBJ1-1	CASSQIQGTEAFF
TRBV6-5	TRBJ2-5	CASSYGRETQYF
TRBV30	TRBJ2-1	CAWSGGRASEQFF
TRBV21-1	TRBJ1-1	CASSKDVEGKLNTEAFF
TRBV6-5	TRBJ2-7	CASNAGTTYEQYF
TRBV30	TRBJ2-1	CAWSRAGGRISYNEQFF
TRBV11-1	TRBJ2-7	CASSLAPGGTSYEQYF
TRBV10-1	TRBJ2-1	CASSESLSGLYNEQFF
TRBV12-5	TRBJ1-2	CASGTGALPAYGYTF
TRBV4-2	TRBJ1-3	CASSQEGTKPGNTIYF
TRBV18	TRBJ2-5	CASSAVGLPETQYF
TRBV24-1	TRBJ2-5	CATSDTGGAGRETQYF